Listed below are T cell receptor beta chains from one sample, sequenced in a study of blood T cell repertoires in COVID-19. TCRdb's table, derived via immunoSEQ multiplex PCR, lists solely in-frame clones and lacks some. The profile shows about 300,000 clones, around 90% of them singletons. Sequences were obtained from peripheral blood. The origin of the receptors is a young man with active or convalescent COVID-19. Both conserved end residues are part of each CDR3.

V gene: TRBV4-1; CDR3 protein: CASSRGGQGVYSNQPQHF
V gene: TRBV6-1; CDR3 protein: CASSSTANTEAFF
V gene: TRBV10-2; CDR3 protein: CASSEFSSAYNEQFF
V gene: TRBV19; CDR3 protein: CASSSRDALEQYF
V gene: TRBV10-3; CDR3 protein: CAISEWSTESYEQYF
V gene: TRBV7-9; CDR3 protein: CASSPGAGSNYGYTF
V gene: TRBV28; CDR3 protein: CASSSRELFF
V gene: TRBV15; CDR3 protein: CATSPPALAGAKNIQYF
V gene: TRBV5-6; CDR3 protein: CASSFRSTRGNTIYF
V gene: TRBV7-9; CDR3 protein: CASSAGLAGYEQFF
V gene: TRBV28; CDR3 protein: CASSPVNGLALTDTQYF
V gene: TRBV5-1; CDR3 protein: CASSLRTDYGYTF
V gene: TRBV19; CDR3 protein: CASSIQGKTNTEAFF
V gene: TRBV5-8; CDR3 protein: CASSLVIINTEAFF
V gene: TRBV7-6; CDR3 protein: CASGPELAGGPDTQYF
V gene: TRBV28; CDR3 protein: CASSALLAGGYEQFF
V gene: TRBV4-1; CDR3 protein: CASSFRRQEKLFF
V gene: TRBV20-1; CDR3 protein: CSARGAATQYF
V gene: TRBV5-1; CDR3 protein: CASSSQGNYGYTF
V gene: TRBV11-2; CDR3 protein: CASSLDASGSLISYNEQFF
V gene: TRBV3-1/TRBV3-2; CDR3 protein: CASSWTNTEAFF
V gene: TRBV19; CDR3 protein: CASSGGYNEQFF
V gene: TRBV6-1; CDR3 protein: CASSERVAPDTQYF
V gene: TRBV9; CDR3 protein: CASSVDGQSYNEQFF
V gene: TRBV18; CDR3 protein: CASSLGTGFTGELFF
V gene: TRBV6-5; CDR3 protein: CASSSTTPGGGKTQYF
V gene: TRBV15; CDR3 protein: CATSSNDRASSYEQYF
V gene: TRBV29-1; CDR3 protein: CSVEWAGGHSGYTF
V gene: TRBV15; CDR3 protein: CATSSRQVGTGELFF
V gene: TRBV27; CDR3 protein: CASSWSGEGGEQFF
V gene: TRBV27; CDR3 protein: CASSENARGTNQPQHF
V gene: TRBV5-4; CDR3 protein: CASSLGGYSEAFF
V gene: TRBV27; CDR3 protein: CASKWTSGSSEQFF
V gene: TRBV28; CDR3 protein: CASSSSGFLNGELFF
V gene: TRBV19; CDR3 protein: CASSAGVSYEQYF
V gene: TRBV11-2; CDR3 protein: CASSTGQGPSSAEAFF
V gene: TRBV7-6; CDR3 protein: CASSLGGGVGRDTEAFF
V gene: TRBV4-2; CDR3 protein: CASSQNRQREYSPLHF
V gene: TRBV5-5; CDR3 protein: CASSLALTEDPEKLFF
V gene: TRBV27; CDR3 protein: CASSPRTTGYEQYF
V gene: TRBV7-9; CDR3 protein: CASRRTSGTREQYF
V gene: TRBV5-1; CDR3 protein: CASSLEVQTGYSYGYTF
V gene: TRBV6-6; CDR3 protein: CASSYFQGDGYTF
V gene: TRBV6-5; CDR3 protein: CASTDSFATNEKLFF
V gene: TRBV29-1; CDR3 protein: CSVQRGAGYTF
V gene: TRBV7-2; CDR3 protein: CASSLQQKGYTF
V gene: TRBV27; CDR3 protein: CASNLGEREGSYNEQFF
V gene: TRBV20-1; CDR3 protein: CSASNRGPSEQYF
V gene: TRBV7-8; CDR3 protein: CASSYLQRTGQAFF
V gene: TRBV7-2; CDR3 protein: CASSRGSTETQYF
V gene: TRBV11-2; CDR3 protein: CASSLSGNYEQYF
V gene: TRBV6-1; CDR3 protein: CASSELLGSNKDSRAFF
V gene: TRBV28; CDR3 protein: CASSLLSPAGGRYEQYF